The clone carrying this T cell receptor (beta chain) occurred a few times. As yet, its antigen is unknown. This same CDR3 is encoded by further DNA sequences in the sample. This entry comes from a study of CD8+ T cells in alopecia areata. Study-wide results and limits: Lesional scalp displayed greater clonality than normal scalp, most notably in alopecia totalis/universalis.

CDR3 length equals 15 residues. Germline CDR1 reads SGDLS; CDR2 reads YYNGEE. V lost 0 bases to trimming and J lost 4 bases; unmatched junction nucleotides: 5. Extraction of RNA preceded its reverse transcription into cDNA, which served as the sequencing template. Profiled with immunoSEQ multiplex PCR; TCRdb holds only in-frame clones, not every one. Here the sample spans tens of thousands of clones, around 96% being singletons. The V and J genes are TRBV9 and TRBJ2-5, with 8 bases fitting TRBD2. The sequenced sample was CD8+ T cells sorted from blood, obtained at week 0. The source is a human donor with alopecia areata. The CDR3 DNA is TGTGCCAGCAGCGTAGATAGCGGGGCGGGAGAGACCCAGTACTTC. Protein sequence: CASSVDSGAGETQYF.